What follows describes a single TCR beta chain. Antigen unknown. This entry belongs to a study of T cell repertoires in cytomegalovirus infection. Study at large: Recently identified HLA-C-restricted and well-studied HLA-B-restricted CMV epitopes were used. It was the public TCR beta signatures that indicated both CMV infection and matching HLA type. Findings and caveats of the study: HLA-C-restricted CMV clonotypes gave the most frequent clonotype in two of eight donors. Accumulated public TCR beta family frequency recognized individuals carrying CMV together with the relevant HLA.

TCRdb fed the reads into MiXCR, producing one record per CDR3 protein. The data hold approximately 350,000 distinct CDR3 sequences, with roughly 34% observed a single time. Trimming shortened V by 2 bases and J by 0 bases, and 11 bases separated the two germline ends. The CDR3 spans 16 residues. CDR1 and CDR2 from the germline V gene are GTSNPN and SVGIG (reference sequence). The chain has TRBV30 and TRBJ1-6; D gene ambiguous. The material was cultured PBMCs, obtained from culture after CMV antigen stimulation. This clonotype originated in a human donor in good health (CMV status not recorded). Some clones in this sample may be carry-over from other donors' samples. The CDR3 region is CAWSRAALSYNSPLHF. The CDR3 DNA is TGTGCCTGGAGTCGGGCGGCGCTCTCCTATAATTCACCCCTCCACTTT.